A single sample is the source of the 11 T cell receptor beta chains below, sequenced in a study of shared clonotypes between healthy human individuals. The assay was immunoSEQ multiplex PCR, and TCRdb's table has in-frame clones only and misses some. The data show roughly 1,100,000 clones, with about 75% seen just once and 1.4% to 1.5% held by the top ten. Sequencing used memory CD4+ T cells sorted from blood. Subset: CD45RA-negative fraction. The receptors come from a man aged 18 to 29 in good health.

The V gene is TRBV5-1, the J gene TRBJ2-3; D may match TRBD1 or TRBD2 (5 bases each). Between the trimmed V and J ends, which lost 0 bases and 4 bases, there was a span of 15 bases. CDR3 size: 16 residues. The germline V gene has CDR1 SGHRS and CDR2 YFSETQ. CDR3 sequence reads: CASSLGGSTSSDTQYF. The CDR3 nucleotides are TGCGCCAGCAGCTTGGGGGGGTCAACCTCCTCAGATACGCAGTATTTT.

This clone was recorded a few times. The J gene is TRBJ2-3, the V gene TRBV28; the D gene is possibly TRBD1 (6 bases). With 4 bases removed from V and 2 bases from J, the gap between germline ends came to 16 bases. The length of the CDR3 is 16 residues. CDR1 and CDR2 from the germline V gene are MDHEN and SYDVKM. The CDR3 loop is CASSSRQAIATDTQYF. The CDR3 coding sequence is TGTGCCAGCAGTTCACGACAGGCTATAGCCACAGATACGCAGTATTTT.

This clone showed up just once. This rearrangement joins TRBV5-5 to TRBJ1-5; D is uncertain. The length of the CDR3 is 15 residues. V gave up 3 bases and J gave up 0 bases, with 10 bases separating them. In germline, CDR1 is SGHKS, CDR2 YYEKEE (reference sequence). The CDR3 spells CASSSQGNSNQPQHF. The CDR3 coding sequence is TGTGCCAGCAGCTCCCAAGGGAATAGCAATCAGCCCCAGCATTTT.

V gene TRBV7-9 combines with J gene TRBJ2-5; tentatively, D is TRBD2 (6 bases). Germline V lookup: CDR1 SEHNR, CDR2 FQNEAQ (reference sequence). This CDR3 contains 14 residues. Between the trimmed V and J ends, which lost 3 bases and 5 bases, there was a span of 13 bases. CDR3 residues: CASSLGGGTETQYF. The CDR3 region has the DNA TGTGCCAGCAGCTTGGGTGGGGGGACGGAGACCCAGTACTTC.

The chain carries TRBV5-1 and TRBJ2-1; D is perhaps TRBD1 (5 bases). Trimming shortened V by 7 bases and J by 4 bases, and 15 bases separated the two germline ends. The germline gives CDR1 SGHRS, CDR2 YFSETQ. CDR3 length: 14 amino acids. CDR3 sequence reads: CASRLDRGYNEQFF. The CDR3 DNA sequence: TGCGCCAGCCGCCTAGATAGGGGATACAATGAGCAGTTCTTC.

The chain recombines TRBV11-2 with TRBJ2-2; D gene uncertain. CDR1 is SGHAT, CDR2 FQNNGV, per germline. Trimming removed 8 bases at V and 8 bases at J, with 15 bases between. This CDR3 has 13 amino acids. DNA for the CDR3: TGTGCCAGCCAAAAAAGGGATACTGGGGAGCTGTTTTTT. Amino acids: CASQKRDTGELFF. Based on the CDR3 plus reference TRBV11-2 and TRBJ2-2, the full variable domain is EAGVAQSPRYKIIEKRQSVAFWCNPISGHATLYWYQQILGQGPKLLIQFQNNGVVDDSQLPKDRFSAERLKGVDSTLKIQPAKLEDSAVYLCASQKRDTGELFFGEGSRLTVL.

The genes are TRBV21-1 and TRBJ1-1; the listed D gene, TRBD1, was not tested against the DNA. TRBV21-1 is assigned pseudogene status. The CDR3 extends over 16 amino acids. Here the CDR3 reads CASSLKRGARNTEAFF. DNA for the CDR3: TGTGCCAGCAGCCTGAAAAGGGGCGCGCGGAACACTGAAGCTTTCTTT.

Comments on this clone: This sample includes further DNA sequences coding for the same CDR3. V gene TRBV4-1 combines with J gene TRBJ2-1; 9 positions match TRBD2. The trim removed 0 bases at V and 4 bases at J, leaving 4 bases unmatched. The CDR3 runs to 16 residues. The germline gives CDR1 MGHRA, CDR2 YSYEKL. The CDR3 is CASSQELAGGYNEQFF. The CDR3 DNA reads TGCGCCAGCAGCCAAGAACTAGCGGGCGGATACAATGAGCAGTTCTTC.

CDR3 in amino acids: CAISDGQGSNSPLHF. The CDR3 region has the DNA TGTGCCATCAGTGACGGACAGGGGTCTAATTCACCCCTCCACTTT. V is TRBV10-3 and J is TRBJ1-6; TRBD1 matches at 9 bases. The V segment lost 3 bases and the J segment 6 bases; nucleotides outside the gene matches: 3. CDR1 is ENHRY, CDR2 SYGVKD, per germline. This CDR3 comprises 15 residues.

This clone was picked up one time. The chain is built from TRBV6-1 and TRBJ2-7, with 11 positions matching TRBD2. The germline CDR1 and CDR2 sequences are MNHNS and SASEGT. The CDR3 runs 18 residues. V trimming: 3 bases; J trimming: 2 bases; junction bases outside the gene matches: 12. In nucleotides, the CDR3 is TGTGCCAGCAGTGAGGCCGCTAGCGGGAGGCTCGTCCCCTACGAGCAGTACTTC. Protein sequence: CASSEAASGRLVPYEQYF.

This clone is a singleton in its sample. The J gene is TRBJ2-7, the V gene TRBV13; no clear D. The CDR3 covers 16 residues. With 5 bases removed from V and 3 bases from J, the gap between germline ends came to 20 bases. CDR1 and CDR2 from the germline V gene are PRHDT and FYEKMQ (reference sequence). In DNA form, the CDR3 reads TGTGCCAGCAGCCCTCCCGTAGCCCCGAAAGTCTACGAGCAGTACTTC. Its translation is CASSPPVAPKVYEQYF.